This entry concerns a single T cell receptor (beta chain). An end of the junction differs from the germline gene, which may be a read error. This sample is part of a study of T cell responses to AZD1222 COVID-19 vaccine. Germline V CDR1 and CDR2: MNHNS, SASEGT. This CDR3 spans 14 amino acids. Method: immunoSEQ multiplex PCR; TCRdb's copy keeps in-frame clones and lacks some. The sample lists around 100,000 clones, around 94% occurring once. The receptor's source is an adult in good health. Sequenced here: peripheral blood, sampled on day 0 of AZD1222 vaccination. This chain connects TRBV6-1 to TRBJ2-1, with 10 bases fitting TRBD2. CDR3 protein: CASSKAGGLNEQFF. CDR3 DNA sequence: TGTGCCAGCAGTAAAGCGGGGGGGCTCAATGAGCAGTTCTTC.